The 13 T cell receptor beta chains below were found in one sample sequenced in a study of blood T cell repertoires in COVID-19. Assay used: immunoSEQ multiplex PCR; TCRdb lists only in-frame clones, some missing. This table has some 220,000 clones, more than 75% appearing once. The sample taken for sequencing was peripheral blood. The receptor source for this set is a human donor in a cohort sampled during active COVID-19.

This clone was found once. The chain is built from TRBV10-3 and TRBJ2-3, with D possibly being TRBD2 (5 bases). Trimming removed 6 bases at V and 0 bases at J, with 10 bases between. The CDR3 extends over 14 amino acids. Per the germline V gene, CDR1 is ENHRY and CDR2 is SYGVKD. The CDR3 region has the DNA TGTGCCATCAGCCCGGAGGTTAGCACAGATACGCAGTATTTT. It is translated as CAISPEVSTDTQYF.

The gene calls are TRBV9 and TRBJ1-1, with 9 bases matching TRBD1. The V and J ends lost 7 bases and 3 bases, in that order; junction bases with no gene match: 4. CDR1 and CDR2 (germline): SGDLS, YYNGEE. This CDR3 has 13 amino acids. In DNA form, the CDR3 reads TGTGCCAGCGACCGGACAGGGGACACTGAAGCTTTCTTT. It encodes CASDRTGDTEAFF.

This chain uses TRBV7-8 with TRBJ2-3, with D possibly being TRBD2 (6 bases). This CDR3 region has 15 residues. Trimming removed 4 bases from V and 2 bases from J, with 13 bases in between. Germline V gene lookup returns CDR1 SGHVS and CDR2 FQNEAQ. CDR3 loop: CASSWPRGITDTQYF. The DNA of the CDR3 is TGTGCCAGCAGCTGGCCTCGGGGGATCACAGATACGCAGTATTTT.

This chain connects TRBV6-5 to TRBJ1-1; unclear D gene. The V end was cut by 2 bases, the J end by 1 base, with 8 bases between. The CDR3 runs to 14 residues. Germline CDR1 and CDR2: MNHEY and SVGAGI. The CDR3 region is CASSYAAGNTEAFF. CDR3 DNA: TGTGCCAGCAGTTACGCCGCAGGGAACACTGAAGCTTTCTTT.

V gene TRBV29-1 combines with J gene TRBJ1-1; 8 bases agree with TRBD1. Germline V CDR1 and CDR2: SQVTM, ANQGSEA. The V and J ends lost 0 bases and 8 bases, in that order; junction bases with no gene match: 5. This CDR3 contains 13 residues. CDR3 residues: CSVEDPRGREAFF. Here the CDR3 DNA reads TGCAGCGTTGAAGATCCCAGGGGGCGAGAAGCTTTCTTT.

The CDR3: CASSWGLHRVPNEKLFF. In DNA form, the CDR3 reads TGCGCCAGCAGCTGGGGGTTACACAGGGTTCCTAATGAAAAACTGTTTTTT. The V gene is TRBV5-1, the J gene TRBJ1-4; D perhaps matches TRBD1 (6 bases). Trimming stripped 3 bases from V and 3 bases from J, with 18 bases between. CDR3 length: 17 residues. Per the germline V gene, CDR1 is SGHRS and CDR2 is YFSETQ.

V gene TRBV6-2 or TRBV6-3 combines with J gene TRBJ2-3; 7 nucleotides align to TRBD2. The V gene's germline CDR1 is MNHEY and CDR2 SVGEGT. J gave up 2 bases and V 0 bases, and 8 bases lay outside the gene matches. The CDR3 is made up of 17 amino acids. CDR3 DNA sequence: TGTGCCAGCAGTTACTCCCCCCCCGGGGGGATCACAGATACGCAGTATTTT. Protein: CASSYSPPGGITDTQYF.

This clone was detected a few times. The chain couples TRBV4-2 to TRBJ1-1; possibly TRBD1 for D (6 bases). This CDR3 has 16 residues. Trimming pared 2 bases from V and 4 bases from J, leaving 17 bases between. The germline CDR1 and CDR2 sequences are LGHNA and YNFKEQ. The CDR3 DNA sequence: TGTGCCAGCAGCCAACCGGGTAGAACAGGGCGCACTGAAGCTTTCTTT. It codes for CASSQPGRTGRTEAFF.

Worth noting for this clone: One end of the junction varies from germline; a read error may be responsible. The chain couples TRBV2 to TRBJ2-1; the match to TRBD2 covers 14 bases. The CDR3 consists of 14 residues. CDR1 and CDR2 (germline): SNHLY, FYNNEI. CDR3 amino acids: CGTSGGVPRNEQFF. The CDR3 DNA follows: TGCGGGACTAGCGGGGGTGTCCCGCGTAATGAGCAGTTCTTC.

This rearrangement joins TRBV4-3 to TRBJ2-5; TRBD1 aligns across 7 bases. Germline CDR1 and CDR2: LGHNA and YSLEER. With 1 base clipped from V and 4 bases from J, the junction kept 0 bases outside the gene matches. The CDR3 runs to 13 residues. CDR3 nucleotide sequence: TGCGCCAGCAGCCAAGCAGGGGGAGAGACCCAGTACTTC. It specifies CASSQAGGETQYF.

CDR3 amino acids: CASSDGIRVSPLHF. In DNA, the CDR3 is TGTGCCAGCAGTGACGGGATCCGGGTTTCACCCCTCCACTTT. The chain uses TRBV2 and TRBJ1-6; D gene uncertain. The CDR3 is 14 residues long. Germline V gene sequence: CDR1 SNHLY, CDR2 FYNNEI. V lost 3 bases and J lost 9, with 12 bases in between. Variable domain in full (rest from reference TRBV2 and TRBJ1-6): EPEVTQTPSHQVTQMGQEVILRCVPISNHLYFYWYRQILGQKVEFLVSFYNNEISEKSEIFDDQFSVERPDGSNFTLKIRSTKLEDSAMYFCASSDGIRVSPLHFGNGTRLTVT.

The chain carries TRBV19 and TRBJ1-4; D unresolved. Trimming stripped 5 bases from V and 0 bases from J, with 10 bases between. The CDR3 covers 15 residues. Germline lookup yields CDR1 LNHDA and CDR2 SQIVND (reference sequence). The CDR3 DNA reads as TGTGCCAGTAGTGCCTCCGGGACAACTAATGAAAAACTGTTTTTT. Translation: CASSASGTTNEKLFF.

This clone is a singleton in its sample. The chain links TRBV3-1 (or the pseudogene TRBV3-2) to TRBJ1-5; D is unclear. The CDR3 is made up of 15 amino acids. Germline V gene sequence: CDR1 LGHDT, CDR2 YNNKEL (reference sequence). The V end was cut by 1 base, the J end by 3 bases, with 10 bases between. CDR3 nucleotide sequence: TGTGCCAGCAGCCAAGTTTTCAGACACAATCAGCCCCAGCATTTT. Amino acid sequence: CASSQVFRHNQPQHF.